The clone carrying this T cell receptor beta chain occurred once. TCR beta sequences were obtained from blood CD8+ and CD4+ T cells. The data originate from a study of CD8 T cells in Susac syndrome. Reverse transcription of 0.5 to 1 ug RNA was performed with random hexamers. TCRdb reanalysed the immunoSEQ multiplex PCR reads using MiXCR and keeps one entry per CDR3 protein. Of 150,000 to 200,000 distinct CDR3 sequences listed, around 94% are singletons. The germline CDR1 and CDR2 sequences are SGHVS and FQNEAQ. This CDR3 contains 11 residues. This chain links TRBV7-8 with TRBJ2-1, with D possibly matching TRBD2 (6 bases). This receptor was identified in a human donor with multiple sclerosis. Material: CD4+ T cells from PBMCs. The CDR3 protein is CAGGSNNEQFF. The CDR3 region has the DNA TGTGCTGGGGGGTCTAACAATGAGCAGTTCTTC.